These 7 T cell receptor beta chains came from one sample sequenced in a study of response to subunit inactivated influenza vaccine (dated by TCRdb to about 2018). The protocol used for the library was RT-PCR. Instrument used: Illumina HiSeq 2500. Starting from the raw public reads, TCRdb applied fastp trimming at Q25, assembled clones with MiXCR and retained in-frame beta chains. Each CDR3 protein appears once, grouped with its most common genes and DNA. For this sample the table gives roughly 500,000 distinct CDR3 sequences, of which approximately 20% were detected only once. The ten largest account for 2.8% of the sample. These data were likewise used in another study, on T cells expressing NK-cell markers. That second publication adds: The TCR beta cDNA libraries were made using 5'RACE template switching, a step that added both a universal primer site and unique molecular identifiers.

This specimen consisted of CD4+ T cells sorted from PBMCs, obtained roughly 13 days after vaccination. The receptors come from a man aged 50 to 59 who received an inactivated influenza vaccine. Donor details come from another sample of the same person, matched by shared clones.

The rearrangement uses TRBV20-1 and TRBJ1-5; 7 bases match TRBD1. The V segment lost 3 bases and the J segment 0 bases; nucleotides outside the gene matches: 5. The CDR3 has 15 amino acids. Germline V gene data show CDR1 as DFQATT and CDR2 as SNEGSKA (reference sequence). The CDR3 DNA reads TGCAGTGCTAGCCTGGGACAGTATAGCAATCAGCCCCAGCATTTT. It specifies CSASLGQYSNQPQHF.

This CDR3 is CASRWAYNSPLHF. The CDR3 DNA follows: TGTGCCAGCAGGTGGGCGTATAATTCACCCCTCCACTTT. V gene TRBV27 combines with J gene TRBJ1-6; D ambiguous. Germline assignment: CDR1 MNHEY and CDR2 SMNVEV (reference sequence). Trimming pared 6 bases from V and 4 bases from J, leaving 7 bases between. This CDR3 spans 13 amino acids.

The J gene is TRBJ2-7, the V gene TRBV20-1; D tentatively reads TRBD1 or TRBD2 (5 bases each). The V end lost 1 base, the J end lost 5 bases, and 15 bases lay between the germline ends. Germline values: CDR1 DFQATT, CDR2 SNEGSKA (reference sequence). This CDR3 region has 14 residues. The chain's CDR3 is CSARAGAQGHEQYF. The CDR3 DNA is TGCAGTGCTAGAGCCGGGGCCCAGGGCCACGAGCAGTACTTC.

V gene TRBV6-5 combines with J gene TRBJ2-1; D ambiguous. Germline V gene data show CDR1 as MNHEY and CDR2 as SVGAGI. V was trimmed by 2 bases and J by 0 bases, leaving 8 bases between them. This CDR3 has 15 amino acids. DNA of the CDR3: TGTGCCAGCAGTTACCAACCTAGCTCCTACAATGAGCAGTTCTTC. It yields the protein CASSYQPSSYNEQFF.

The chain joins TRBV3-1 to TRBJ2-5; possible D gene TRBD2, 6 bases. V dropped 3 bases and J dropped 5 bases, with 16 bases sitting between them. CDR1 is LGHDT, CDR2 YNNKEL, per germline (reference sequence). The CDR3 totals 15 residues. The CDR3 is CASSQKLRSGETQYF. The CDR3 DNA reads TGTGCCAGCAGCCAGAAGTTGAGGAGCGGGGAGACCCAGTACTTC.

The chain employs TRBV5-5 and TRBJ2-3; 8 bases line up with TRBD2. From germline, CDR1 is SGHKS and CDR2 YYEKEE (reference sequence). With V trimmed by 1 base and J by 1 base, 5 bases remained unmatched. The CDR3 has 16 residues. The CDR3 bases are TGTGCCAGCAGCTTGAGTCTAGCGGGCCGCACAGATACGCAGTATTTT. Translated: CASSLSLAGRTDTQYF.

The genes are TRBV5-1 and TRBJ2-5; possible D gene TRBD2, 6 bases. Germline V gene data show CDR1 as SGHRS and CDR2 as YFSETQ. CDR3 length equals 14 residues. V was trimmed by 0 bases and J by 3 bases, leaving 9 bases between them. The CDR3 region has the DNA TGCGCCAGCAGCTTGGTACCTAGCGAAGAGACCCAGTACTTC. Amino acid sequence: CASSLVPSEETQYF.